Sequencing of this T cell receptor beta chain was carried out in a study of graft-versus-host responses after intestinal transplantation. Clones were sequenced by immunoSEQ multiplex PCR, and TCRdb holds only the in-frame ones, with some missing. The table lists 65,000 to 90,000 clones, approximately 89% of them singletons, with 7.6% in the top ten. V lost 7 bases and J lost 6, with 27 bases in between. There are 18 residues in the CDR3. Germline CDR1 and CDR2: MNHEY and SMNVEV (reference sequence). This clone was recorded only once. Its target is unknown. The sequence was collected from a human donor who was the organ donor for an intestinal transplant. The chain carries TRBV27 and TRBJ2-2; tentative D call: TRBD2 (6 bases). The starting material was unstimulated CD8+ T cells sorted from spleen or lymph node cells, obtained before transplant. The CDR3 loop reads CASTTTAGTLLFSGELFF. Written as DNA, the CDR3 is TGTGCCAGCACCACAACCGCCGGGACTCTACTGTTTTCCGGGGAGCTGTTTTTT.